The clone carrying this TCR beta chain occurred a few times. Its antigen is unknown. It was with 60 Vbeta and 13 Jbeta primers that the PCR ran. Sequencing was performed with immunoSEQ multiplex PCR; in TCRdb, only in-frame clones are kept and a portion is missing. Among 30,000 to 40,000 clones listed, 76% were seen once. This specimen belongs to a study of cytomegalovirus exposure and HLA in healthy donors. Points from the study as a whole: Reports state that TCR beta sequences accurately predicted most subjects' HLA-A and HLA-B alleles. For most TCR beta V segments, an earlier analysis put the productive rate at about 87% or about 30% of the time.

The V gene end was trimmed by 0 bases and the J gene end by 7 bases; junction bases not matched to a gene: 5. The CDR3 is 15 amino acids. From germline, CDR1 is MDHEN and CDR2 SYDVKM. Samples came from healthy bone marrow donors. The clonotype comes from a woman aged 25 to 45 in good health and CMV-seropositive. Sequenced input: PBMCs. This chain links TRBV28 with TRBJ2-4; 8 positions agree with TRBD2. The CDR3 region has the DNA TGTGCCAGCAGTTTATGGCCGGGAGGGGTGAACATTCAGTACTTC. Residues: CASSLWPGGVNIQYF.